This T cell receptor (beta chain) was captured in a study of shared clonotypes between healthy human individuals. The method was immunoSEQ multiplex PCR; TCRdb's version includes in-frame clones alone and lacks a portion of them. This sample has hundreds of thousands of clones, with around 74% found just once. Findings and caveats of the study: Against clonotypes common to all four donors, non-shared ones had lower generation probabilities.

Germline assignment: CDR1 LGHNA and CDR2 YNFKEQ. Trimming took 4 bases from V and 5 from J; bases not matched to a gene: 12. CDR3 size: 16 residues. About this clone: The antigen remains undetermined.

Sequencing was performed on memory CD4+ T cells sorted from blood. The subset here: CD45RA-negative fraction. The clonotype comes from a woman aged 30 to 39 in good health. The V call is TRBV4-2, the J call TRBJ2-5; TRBD1 aligns across 8 bases. The CDR3 nucleotides are TGTGCCAGCAGCCCCTTAGGACAGGGTAGATCGGAGACCCAGTACTTC. It codes for CASSPLGQGRSETQYF.